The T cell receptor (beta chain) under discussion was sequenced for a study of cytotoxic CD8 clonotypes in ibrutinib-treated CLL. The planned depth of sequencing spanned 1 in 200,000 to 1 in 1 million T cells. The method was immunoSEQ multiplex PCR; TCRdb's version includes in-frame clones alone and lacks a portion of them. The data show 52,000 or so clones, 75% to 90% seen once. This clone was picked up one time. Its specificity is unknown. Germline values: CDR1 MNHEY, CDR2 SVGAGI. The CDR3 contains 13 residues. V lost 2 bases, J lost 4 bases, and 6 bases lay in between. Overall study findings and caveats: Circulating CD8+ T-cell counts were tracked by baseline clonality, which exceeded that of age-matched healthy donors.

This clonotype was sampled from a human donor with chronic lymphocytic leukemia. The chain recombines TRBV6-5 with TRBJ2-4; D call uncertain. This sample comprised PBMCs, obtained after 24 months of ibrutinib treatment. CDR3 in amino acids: CASSYDRKNIQYF. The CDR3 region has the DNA TGTGCCAGCAGTTACGATCGGAAAAACATTCAGTACTTC.